The 27 T cell receptor beta chains presented below share a single source sample, sequenced in a study of blood T cells in healthy people across ages (dated by TCRdb to the mid-2010s). Library prep was done by 5' RACE. Sequencing was carried out with an Illumina HiSeq 2500. A second PCR of roughly 7 to 11 cycles was run with a J-beta primer mix and a sample-barcoded 5' primer. Through fastp at Q25 and MiXCR, TCRdb rebuilt clones from the public reads, retaining in-frame beta chains. Rows are combined by CDR3 protein, so each entry shows the most common genes and DNA. This sample lists about 290,000 distinct CDR3 sequences; roughly 26% were detected once. Roughly 28% of the sample belongs to the ten largest clones. Sequenced sample: blood. The receptors shown here come from a woman in her 70s in good health.

J is TRBJ2-3 and V is TRBV20-1, with TRBD2 matching 12 bases. Germline V lookup: CDR1 DFQATT, CDR2 SNEGSKA (reference sequence). The CDR3 consists of 18 residues. The V segment lost 5 bases and the J segment 2 bases; nucleotides outside the gene matches: 14. The CDR3 sequence: CSAQTGTSGSFPTDTQYF. DNA of the CDR3: TGCAGTGCTCAAACCGGGACTAGCGGGTCCTTCCCCACAGATACGCAGTATTTT.

This clonotype has more than one count but fewer than ten. V is TRBV4-2 and J is TRBJ2-5; D gene uncertain. Germline CDR1 reads LGHNA; CDR2 reads YNFKEQ. Between the trimmed V and J ends, which lost 0 bases and 7 bases, there was a span of 9 bases. The CDR3 runs to 13 residues. CDR3 in amino acids: CASSQEPLGTQYF. The CDR3 DNA is TGTGCCAGCAGCCAAGAGCCCCTCGGGACCCAGTACTTC.

The chain recombines TRBV6-1 with TRBJ2-4, with D tentatively TRBD2 (5 bases). V lost 0 bases and J lost 9, with 12 bases in between. This CDR3 is 14 amino acids long. Germline V CDR1 and CDR2: MNHNS, SASEGT. Here the CDR3 reads CASSEAVNGIIQYF. In DNA, the CDR3 is TGTGCCAGCAGTGAAGCGGTAAACGGGATCATTCAGTACTTC.

This chain uses TRBV27 with TRBJ2-1; the D is unclear. CDR1 is MNHEY and CDR2 is SMNVEV in the germline V gene (reference sequence). The CDR3 consists of 16 residues. Trimming removed 6 bases at V and 5 bases at J, with 20 bases between. The CDR3 region has the DNA TGTGCCAGCAGCTCTTCCCTCAATCCGTTCGACAATGAGCAGTTCTTC. Translation: CASSSSLNPFDNEQFF.

This clonotype was found a few times. The chain is built from TRBV2 and TRBJ2-4; 13 bases are shared with TRBD2. CDR1 SNHLY and CDR2 FYNNEI come from the germline V gene. J gave up 9 bases and V 1 base, and 3 bases lay outside the gene matches. The CDR3 runs to 15 residues. This CDR3 reads CASSEELAGGRIQYF. The CDR3 DNA reads as TGTGCCAGCAGTGAAGAACTAGCGGGAGGGCGCATTCAGTACTTC.

The chain recombines TRBV28 with TRBJ2-1; a weak D match, TRBD2 (6 bases). V was shortened by 11 bases and J by 4 bases, with 27 bases between the two germline ends. This CDR3 has 17 amino acids. The germline CDR1 and CDR2 sequences are MDHEN and SYDVKM. CDR3 nucleotide sequence: TGTGCCGGCACAGGCGGGGTCGGGATCACATCGTACAATGAGCAGTTCTTC. This gives the protein CAGTGGVGITSYNEQFF. Full variable domain (outside the CDR3, taken from reference TRBV28 and TRBJ2-1): DVKVTQSSRYLVKRTGEKVFLECVQDMDHENMFWYRQDPGLGLRLIYFSYDVKMKEKGDIPEGYSVSREKKERFSLILESASTNQTSMYLCAGTGGVGITSYNEQFFGPGTRLTVL.

This clonotype was counted between two and nine times. This rearrangement joins TRBV29-1 to TRBJ2-1; TRBD2 matches at 9 bases. Trimming removed 7 bases from V and 7 bases from J; junction bases left unmatched: 2. Germline V CDR1 and CDR2: SQVTM, ANQGSEA. The CDR3 loop spans 11 amino acids. The CDR3 DNA reads TGCAGCGGACTAGCGGATAATGAGCAGTTCTTC. Translated: CSGLADNEQFF.

The rearrangement joins TRBV3-1 to TRBJ2-3; D unresolved. V was clipped by 2 bases and J by 3 bases, with 6 bases between them. Germline CDR1 is LGHDT and CDR2 is YNNKEL (reference sequence). This CDR3 comprises 13 residues. The CDR3 loop reads CASSQLRTDTQYF. In DNA, the CDR3 is TGTGCCAGCAGCCAATTGAGGACAGATACGCAGTATTTT.

V usage is TRBV20-1 and J usage is TRBJ1-2; no reliable D call. V lost 5 bases, J lost 5 bases, and 15 bases lay in between. The CDR3 runs to 13 residues. Germline V lookup: CDR1 DFQATT, CDR2 SNEGSKA (reference sequence). DNA for the CDR3: TGCAGTGCTCCCCTCTCCGGACCTTATGGCTACACCTTC. This translates into CSAPLSGPYGYTF.

The rearrangement links TRBV6-4 to TRBJ2-1; a weak D match, TRBD2 (6 bases). Trimming cost V 4 bases and J 2 bases, with 12 bases left between them. The CDR3 length is 15 residues. Germline V gene lookup returns CDR1 MRHNA and CDR2 SNTAGT. The CDR3 sequence: CASSVMAGTYNEQFF. In nucleotides, the CDR3 is TGTGCCAGCAGTGTAATGGCGGGAACCTACAATGAGCAGTTCTTC.

This clonotype came up once. V usage is TRBV20-1 and J usage is TRBJ2-5; 12 positions match TRBD2. CDR3 length equals 15 residues. The V gene's germline CDR1 is DFQATT and CDR2 SNEGSKA (reference sequence). The V gene end was trimmed by 1 base and the J gene end by 2 bases; junction bases not matched to a gene: 2. CDR3 region: CSARASGGAQETQYF. CDR3 coding DNA: TGCAGTGCTAGAGCTAGCGGGGGGGCACAAGAGACCCAGTACTTC.

Only a few counts were recorded for this clonotype. The V and J genes are TRBV7-3 and TRBJ2-1; D gene uncertain. The germline V gene encodes CDR1 SGHTA and CDR2 FQGTGA. With 0 bases removed from V and 6 bases from J, the gap between germline ends came to 15 bases. The CDR3 spans 16 residues. The DNA of the CDR3 is TGTGCCAGCAGCTTAACTCCCAGCGCCCCCCCCAATGAGCAGTTCTTC. It translates to CASSLTPSAPPNEQFF.

This clonotype turned up a few times. For the CDR3, the DNA is TGTGCCAGCTGCCCGGGACAGGGGGGAACACCCCTCCACTTT. Translation: CASCPGQGGTPLHF. The V and J genes are TRBV6-6 and TRBJ1-6, with 11 positions matching TRBD1. Germline V lookup: CDR1 MNHNY, CDR2 SVGAGI (reference sequence). V lost 8 bases, J lost 11 bases, and 8 bases stayed unmatched. The CDR3 spans 14 residues.

J is TRBJ2-4 and V is TRBV14; D is undetermined. V lost 0 bases, J lost 3 bases, and 9 bases lay in between. Per the germline V gene, CDR1 is SGHDN and CDR2 is FVKESK. The CDR3 is 15 residues long. The chain's CDR3 is CASSQESSGKNIQYF. CDR3 DNA sequence: TGTGCCAGCAGCCAAGAGTCATCGGGCAAAAACATTCAGTACTTC. Combining the CDR3 with reference TRBV14 and TRBJ2-4 gives the whole variable domain EAGVTQFPSHSVIEKGQTVTLRCDPISGHDNLYWYRRVMGKEIKFLLHFVKESKQDESGMPNNRFLAERTGGTYSTLKVQPAELEDSGVYFCASSQESSGKNIQYFGAGTRLSVL.

This clonotype was recorded a few times. V gene TRBV10-3 combines with J gene TRBJ2-1; 16 nucleotides agree with TRBD2. The CDR3 has 16 residues. CDR1 ENHRY and CDR2 SYGVKD come from the germline V gene. The ends lost 10 bases at V and 0 bases at J; junction bases unmatched: 3. The CDR3 is CATGTSGRDSYNEQFF. CDR3 nucleotides: TGTGCCACAGGGACTAGCGGGAGGGACTCCTACAATGAGCAGTTCTTC.

The CDR3 DNA sequence: TGCAGTAGACCGGGACCCCGGGTGGAGGAGACCCAGTACTTC. Its translation: CSRPGPRVEETQYF. The chain combines TRBV29-1 with TRBJ2-5; either TRBD1 or TRBD2 may fit D (5 bases each). This CDR3 region has 14 residues. The germline CDR1 and CDR2 sequences are SQVTM and ANQGSEA.

This clonotype was counted many times. The V call is TRBV5-1, the J call TRBJ2-2, with TRBD1 as a possible D gene (5 bases). Germline V lookup: CDR1 SGHRS, CDR2 YFSETQ. V gave up 8 bases and J gave up 1 base, with 15 bases separating them. CDR3 size: 15 residues. As DNA, the CDR3 is TGCGCCAGTAGTTCAGGGAACAAGAACACCGGGGAGCTGTTTTTT. This codes for CASSSGNKNTGELFF.

This clonotype turned up a few times. The chain recombines TRBV28 with TRBJ1-1; D not resolved. This CDR3 region has 13 residues. V was trimmed by 7 bases and J by 0 bases, leaving 9 bases between them. Germline V lookup: CDR1 MDHEN, CDR2 SYDVKM. CDR3 sequence: CASNPGMNTEAFF. CDR3 coding DNA: TGTGCCAGCAATCCGGGAATGAACACTGAAGCTTTCTTT.

This clonotype showed up just a few times. The V gene is TRBV6-5, the J gene TRBJ2-7; TRBD2 is a possible D gene (6 bases). The CDR3 is 15 amino acids. CDR1 is MNHEY, CDR2 SVGAGI, per germline. With 6 bases removed from V and 1 base from J, the gap between germline ends came to 16 bases. The CDR3 here is CASSRRREKSYEQYF. The CDR3 nucleotides are TGTGCCAGCAGCCGCCGTCGGGAGAAGTCCTACGAGCAGTACTTC.

This chain links TRBV7-2 with TRBJ2-5, with TRBD1 matching 7 bases. The DNA end is more similar to TRBJ2-7, so the J call may be wrong. Per the germline V gene, CDR1 is SGHTA and CDR2 is FQGNSA. This CDR3 is 13 amino acids long. CDR3 coding DNA: TGTGCCAGCAGCCGACTACAGGGGTACGAGCAGTACGTC. It translates to CASSRLQGYEQYV.

The chain joins TRBV5-6 to TRBJ2-2; D ambiguous. This CDR3 region has 15 residues. Germline V gives CDR1 SGHDT, CDR2 YYEEEE. V dropped 7 bases and J dropped 2 bases, with 15 bases sitting between them. Written as DNA, the CDR3 is TGTGCCAGCCGGCATGTAACAGCCAACACCGGGGAGCTGTTTTTT. It codes for CASRHVTANTGELFF.

This clonotype appeared a few times. The J gene is TRBJ2-4, the V gene TRBV9; the match to TRBD2 covers 10 bases. The CDR3 is 14 amino acids. Germline CDR1 is SGDLS and CDR2 is YYNGEE. V shed 3 bases, J shed 8 bases, and the junction held 5 bases outside the gene matches. This CDR3 reads CASSASGRGDIQYF. The DNA of the CDR3 is TGTGCCAGCAGCGCAAGCGGGAGGGGGGACATTCAGTACTTC.

CDR3: CAIETGDFSGANVLTF. CDR3 DNA sequence: TGTGCCATCGAGACAGGGGATTTCTCTGGGGCCAACGTCCTGACTTTC. This chain connects TRBV28 to TRBJ2-6; 8 nucleotides agree with TRBD1. The CDR3 sequence is 16 residues long. Germline CDR1 MDHEN, CDR2 SYDVKM. After removal of 10 bases from V and 0 bases from J, the junction contained 8 bases not matched to a gene.

In its sample, this clonotype was seen a few times. The chain carries TRBV6-5 and TRBJ1-5; no clear D. Trimming removed 0 bases at V and 3 bases at J, with 15 bases between. The CDR3 covers 17 residues. Germline V CDR1 and CDR2: MNHEY, SVGAGI. The CDR3 DNA is TGTGCCAGCAGTTACTCAGGAGGGTTAGATATCAATCAGCCCCAGCATTTT. It yields the protein CASSYSGGLDINQPQHF.

This clonotype was seen a few times. This sequence joins TRBV29-1 and TRBJ2-5, with 9 bases matching TRBD1. The J call could be wrong; TRBJ2-1 is a better fit for the DNA end. The germline CDR1 and CDR2 sequences are SQVTM and ANQGSEA. The CDR3 sequence is 18 residues long. CDR3 region: CSVGVFHRGLSSGNEQFF. The CDR3 DNA reads TGCAGCGTTGGTGTGTTCCACAGGGGGCTAAGTTCGGGCAATGAGCAGTTCTTC.

The chain combines TRBV12-3 or TRBV12-4 with TRBJ2-7; D tentatively fits TRBD1 or TRBD2 (5 bases each). V was cut by 4 bases and J by 4 bases, with 11 bases left in between. This CDR3 has 13 amino acids. CDR3 amino acids: CASSSGTPYEQYF. The DNA for the CDR3 is TGTGCCAGCAGTTCAGGGACGCCGTACGAGCAGTACTTC.

The rearrangement joins TRBV20-1 to TRBJ2-4; 8 nucleotides line up with TRBD2. V trimming: 0 bases; J trimming: 13 bases; junction bases outside the gene matches: 11. This CDR3 region has 14 residues. Per the germline V gene, CDR1 is DFQATT and CDR2 is SNEGSKA (reference sequence). CDR3 region: CSARDPQLAENQYF. The CDR3 region has the DNA TGCAGTGCTAGAGATCCCCAACTAGCGGAAAACCAGTACTTC.